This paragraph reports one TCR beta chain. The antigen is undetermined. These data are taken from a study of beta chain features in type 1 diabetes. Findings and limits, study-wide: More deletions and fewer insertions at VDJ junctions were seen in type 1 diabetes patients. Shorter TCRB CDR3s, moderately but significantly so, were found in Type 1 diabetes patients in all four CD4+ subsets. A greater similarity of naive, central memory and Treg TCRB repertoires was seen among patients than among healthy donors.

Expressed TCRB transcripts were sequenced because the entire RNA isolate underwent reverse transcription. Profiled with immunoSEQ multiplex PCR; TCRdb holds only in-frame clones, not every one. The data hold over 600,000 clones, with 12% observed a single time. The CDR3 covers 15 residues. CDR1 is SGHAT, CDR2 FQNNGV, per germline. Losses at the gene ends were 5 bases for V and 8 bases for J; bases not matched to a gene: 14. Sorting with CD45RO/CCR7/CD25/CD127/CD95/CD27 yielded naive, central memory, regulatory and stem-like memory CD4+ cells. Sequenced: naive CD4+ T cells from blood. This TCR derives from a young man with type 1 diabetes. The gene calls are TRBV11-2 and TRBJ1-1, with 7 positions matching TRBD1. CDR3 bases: TGTGCCAGCAGCCCCCTCGACAGGGAATATTCAGAAGCTTTCTTT. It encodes CASSPLDREYSEAFF.